A single sample is the source of the 12 T cell receptor beta chains below, sequenced in a study of blood T cell repertoires in COVID-19. Assay used: immunoSEQ multiplex PCR; TCRdb lists only in-frame clones, some missing. The sample shows 65,000 to 85,000 clones, 85% to 90% of them seen only once. Sample: peripheral blood. These receptors all stem from a human donor in a cohort sampled during active COVID-19.

This rearrangement joins TRBV4-1 to TRBJ2-1; 10 positions match TRBD1. V lost 1 base to trimming and J lost 4 bases; unmatched junction nucleotides: 4. In germline, CDR1 is MGHRA, CDR2 YSYEKL. The CDR3 covers 16 residues. The CDR3 DNA reads as TGCGCCAGCAGCCAAGGGCGGGACAGGGGATACAATGAGCAGTTCTTC. Translation: CASSQGRDRGYNEQFF.

The chain carries TRBV19 and TRBJ2-1, with D uncertain. Trimming took off 3 bases at V and 4 bases at J, with 7 bases between the two ends. CDR1 is LNHDA, CDR2 SQIVND, per germline (reference sequence). This CDR3 is 13 amino acids long. CDR3 bases: TGTGCCAGTAGTATGGGCAGTTACAATGAGCAGTTCTTC. Translation gives CASSMGSYNEQFF.

The rearrangement joins TRBV19 to TRBJ1-2; D uncertain. Trimming took 3 bases from V and 4 from J, leaving 15 bases between them. The CDR3 length is 15 residues. Germline CDR1 is LNHDA and CDR2 is SQIVND (reference sequence). CDR3 sequence reads: CASSIGQSTLYGYTF. In nucleotides, the CDR3 is TGTGCCAGTAGTATTGGGCAGTCGACCCTCTATGGCTACACCTTC.

V is TRBV14 and J is TRBJ1-4, with D possibly matching TRBD1 (6 bases). Germline lookup yields CDR1 SGHDN and CDR2 FVKESK. This CDR3 contains 13 residues. V shed 0 bases and J shed 12 bases, with 11 bases lying between them. In nucleotides, the CDR3 is TGTGCCAGCAGCCAAGATCAGTCAGGGGAACTGTTTTTT. It is translated as CASSQDQSGELFF.

The chain joins TRBV6-6 to TRBJ2-3; 7 bases map to TRBD1. V lost 2 bases, J lost 2 bases, and 7 bases stayed unmatched. The germline CDR1 and CDR2 sequences are MNHNY and SVGAGI (reference sequence). The CDR3 extends over 16 amino acids. CDR3 residues: CASSYGDSFFTDTQYF. CDR3 DNA sequence: TGTGCCAGCAGTTACGGGGACAGCTTTTTCACAGATACGCAGTATTTT.

J is TRBJ1-1 and V is TRBV5-6; D remains unclear. Trimming pared 2 bases from V and 4 bases from J, leaving 6 bases between. CDR3 length: 12 residues. Germline V lookup: CDR1 SGHDT, CDR2 YYEEEE. CDR3 sequence: CASSFSGTEAFF. The CDR3 region has the DNA TGTGCCAGCAGCTTTTCCGGCACTGAAGCTTTCTTT.

The CDR3 loop is CASSSGQGLSTDTQYF. In DNA, the CDR3 is TGTGCCAGCAGCTCGGGACAGGGACTTAGCACAGATACGCAGTATTTT. The chain recombines TRBV6-2 or TRBV6-3 with TRBJ2-3, with 9 bases fitting TRBD1. After removal of 6 bases from V and 0 bases from J, the junction contained 7 bases not matched to a gene. Per germline, CDR1 MNHEY and CDR2 SVGEGT. This CDR3 spans 16 amino acids.

The chain has TRBV7-2 and TRBJ1-2, with D possibly matching TRBD1 (6 bases). V lost 6 bases, J lost 4 bases, and 21 bases lay in between. The CDR3 consists of 16 residues. CDR1 SGHTA and CDR2 FQGNSA come from the germline V gene. CDR3 region: CASSPSMGATIYGYTF. As DNA, the CDR3 is TGTGCCAGCAGTCCTTCGATGGGGGCCACCATCTATGGCTACACCTTC.

The chain is built from TRBV5-1 and TRBJ1-5; the D is unclear. CDR1 is SGHRS and CDR2 is YFSETQ in the germline V gene. The CDR3 spans 17 residues. The ends were cut back, 0 bases at V and 0 bases at J, with 13 bases in the middle. CDR3 region: CASSLGLMADSNQPQHF. DNA of the CDR3: TGCGCCAGCAGCTTGGGGTTGATGGCAGATAGCAATCAGCCCCAGCATTTT.

V gene TRBV28 combines with J gene TRBJ2-5; 7 nucleotides match TRBD2. This CDR3 contains 13 residues. V dropped 5 bases and J dropped 5; count of bases not matched to a gene: 5. Looked up from germline, CDR1 is MDHEN and CDR2 is SYDVKM. The CDR3 reads CASSAHGRETQYF. CDR3 in DNA: TGTGCCAGCAGTGCTCACGGGAGGGAGACCCAGTACTTC.

The genes are TRBV5-6 and TRBJ2-4; D remains ambiguous. Germline V gene data show CDR1 as SGHDT and CDR2 as YYEEEE. The V end lost 2 bases, the J end lost 0 bases, and 6 bases lay between the germline ends. This CDR3 is 14 amino acids long. The CDR3 reads CASSFTGAKNIQYF. The DNA for the CDR3 is TGTGCCAGCAGCTTCACGGGAGCCAAAAACATTCAGTACTTC.

The chain employs TRBV5-6 and TRBJ2-7; 7 positions match TRBD1. CDR1 is SGHDT, CDR2 YYEEEE, per germline. This CDR3 comprises 13 residues. J gave up 5 bases and V 5 bases, and 7 bases lay outside the gene matches. The DNA for the CDR3 is TGTGCCAGCAGGATCAAACAGGGGAACGAGCAGTACTTC. Translation: CASRIKQGNEQYF.